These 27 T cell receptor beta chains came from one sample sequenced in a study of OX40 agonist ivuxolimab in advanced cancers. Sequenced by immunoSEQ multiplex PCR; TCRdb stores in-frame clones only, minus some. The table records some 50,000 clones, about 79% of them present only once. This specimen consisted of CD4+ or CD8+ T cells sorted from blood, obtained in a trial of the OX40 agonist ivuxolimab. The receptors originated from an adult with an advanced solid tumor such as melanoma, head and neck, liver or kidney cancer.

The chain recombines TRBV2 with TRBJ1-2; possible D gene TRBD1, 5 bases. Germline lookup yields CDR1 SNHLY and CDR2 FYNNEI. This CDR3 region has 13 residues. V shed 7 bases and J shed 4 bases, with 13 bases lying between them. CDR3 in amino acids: CASTTGRLYGYTF. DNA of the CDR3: TGTGCCAGCACTACGGGGCGGCTCTATGGCTACACCTTC. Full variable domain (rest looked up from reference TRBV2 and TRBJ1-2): EPEVTQTPSHQVTQMGQEVILRCVPISNHLYFYWYRQILGQKVEFLVSFYNNEISEKSEIFDDQFSVERPDGSNFTLKIRSTKLEDSAMYFCASTTGRLYGYTFGSGTRLTVV.

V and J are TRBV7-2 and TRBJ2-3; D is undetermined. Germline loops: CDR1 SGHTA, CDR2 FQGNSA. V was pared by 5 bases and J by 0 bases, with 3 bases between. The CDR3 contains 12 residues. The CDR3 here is CASSLSTDTQYF. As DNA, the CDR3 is TGTGCCAGCAGCCTAAGCACAGATACGCAGTATTTT.

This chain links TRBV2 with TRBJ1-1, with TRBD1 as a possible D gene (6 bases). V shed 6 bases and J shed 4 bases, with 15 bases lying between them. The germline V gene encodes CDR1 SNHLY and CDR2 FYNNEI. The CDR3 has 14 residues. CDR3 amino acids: CASRITGIGTEAFF. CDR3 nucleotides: TGTGCCAGCAGGATAACAGGGATCGGCACTGAAGCTTTCTTT.

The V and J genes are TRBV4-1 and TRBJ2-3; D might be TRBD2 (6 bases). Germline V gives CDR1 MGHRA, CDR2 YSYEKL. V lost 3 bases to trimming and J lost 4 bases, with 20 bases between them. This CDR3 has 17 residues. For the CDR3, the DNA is TGCGCCAGCAGCCATCCCCGGGACGGGAGTAAGTCAGATACGCAGTATTTT. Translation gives CASSHPRDGSKSDTQYF.

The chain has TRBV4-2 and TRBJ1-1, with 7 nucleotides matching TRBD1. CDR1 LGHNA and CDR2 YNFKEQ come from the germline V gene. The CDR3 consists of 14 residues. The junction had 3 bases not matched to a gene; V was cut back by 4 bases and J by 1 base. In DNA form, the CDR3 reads TGTGCCAGCAGCCGCACAGGGGAGAACACTGAAGCTTTCTTT. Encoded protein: CASSRTGENTEAFF.

The CDR3: CASSSQASGVFPYNEQFF. Written as DNA, the CDR3 is TGTGCCAGCAGCTCACAGGCTAGCGGGGTCTTCCCCTACAATGAGCAGTTCTTC. This chain connects TRBV7-2 to TRBJ2-1, with 9 nucleotides matching TRBD2. The CDR3 is made up of 18 amino acids. Per the germline V gene, CDR1 is SGHTA and CDR2 is FQGNSA. The junction had 12 bases not matched to a gene; V was cut back by 4 bases and J by 2 bases.

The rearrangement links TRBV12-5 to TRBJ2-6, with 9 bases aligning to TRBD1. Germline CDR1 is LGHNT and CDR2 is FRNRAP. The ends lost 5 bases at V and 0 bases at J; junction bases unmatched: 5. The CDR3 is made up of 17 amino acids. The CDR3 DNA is TGTGCTAGTGGTCCGGGACAGGGACTCTCTGGGGCCAACGTCCTGACTTTC. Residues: CASGPGQGLSGANVLTF.

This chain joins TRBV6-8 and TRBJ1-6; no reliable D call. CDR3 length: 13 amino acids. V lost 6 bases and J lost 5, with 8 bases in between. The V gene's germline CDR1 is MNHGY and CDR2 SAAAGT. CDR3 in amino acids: CASRKLDNSPLHF. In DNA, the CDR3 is TGTGCCAGCAGAAAATTGGATAATTCACCCCTCCACTTT.

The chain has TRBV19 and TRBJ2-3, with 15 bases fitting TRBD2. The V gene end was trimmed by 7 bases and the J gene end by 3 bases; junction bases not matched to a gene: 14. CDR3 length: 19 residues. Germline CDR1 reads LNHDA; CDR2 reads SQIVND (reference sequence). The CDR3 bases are TGTGCCAGTACCCATAAGGGAGGACTAGCGGGAGGGGTGACAGATACGCAGTATTTT. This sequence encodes CASTHKGGLAGGVTDTQYF.

The CDR3 DNA sequence: TGTGCCAGCTCTCCCGACGACAGGGGGCGGTATTTT. Translated: CASSPDDRGRYF. The genes are TRBV18 and TRBJ2-3, with 10 positions matching TRBD1. V lost 6 bases to trimming and J lost 14 bases; unmatched junction nucleotides: 8. Germline lookup yields CDR1 KGHSH and CDR2 LQKENI. The CDR3 loop spans 12 amino acids.

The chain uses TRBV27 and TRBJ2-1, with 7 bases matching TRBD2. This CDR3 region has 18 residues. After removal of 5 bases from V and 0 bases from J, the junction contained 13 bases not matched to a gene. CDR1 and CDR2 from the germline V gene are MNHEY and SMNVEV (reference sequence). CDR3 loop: CASSPLDISGPSYNEQFF. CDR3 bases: TGTGCCAGCAGTCCCCTGGATATTAGCGGGCCCTCCTACAATGAGCAGTTCTTC.

CDR3 sequence reads: CASSKSRRGGNQPQHF. CDR3 nucleotide sequence: TGTGCCAGCAGCAAGTCCCGGAGGGGCGGCAATCAGCCCCAGCATTTT. V and J are TRBV21-1 and TRBJ1-5. TRBV21-1 is deemed a pseudogene. The CDR3 spans 16 residues.

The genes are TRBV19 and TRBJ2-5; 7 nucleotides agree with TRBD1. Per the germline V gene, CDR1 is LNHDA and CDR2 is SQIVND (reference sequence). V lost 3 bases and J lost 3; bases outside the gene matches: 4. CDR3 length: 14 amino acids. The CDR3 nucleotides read TGTGCCAGTAGTATCCTCGGACAGGAAGAGACCCAGTACTTC. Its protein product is CASSILGQEETQYF.

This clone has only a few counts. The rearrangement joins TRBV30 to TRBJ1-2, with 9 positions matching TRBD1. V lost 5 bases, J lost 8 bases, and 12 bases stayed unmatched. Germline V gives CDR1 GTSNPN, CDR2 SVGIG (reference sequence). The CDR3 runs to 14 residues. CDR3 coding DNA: TGTGCCTGGGGCACGGGACAGGGCCGAGGAGGCTACACCTTC. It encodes CAWGTGQGRGGYTF.

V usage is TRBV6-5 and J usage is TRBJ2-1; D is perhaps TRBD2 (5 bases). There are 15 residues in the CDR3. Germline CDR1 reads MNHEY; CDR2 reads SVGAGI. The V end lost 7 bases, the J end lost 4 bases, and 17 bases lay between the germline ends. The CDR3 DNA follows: TGTGCCAGCAACCCCCTTGGAGCGGAGTACAATGAGCAGTTCTTC. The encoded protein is CASNPLGAEYNEQFF.

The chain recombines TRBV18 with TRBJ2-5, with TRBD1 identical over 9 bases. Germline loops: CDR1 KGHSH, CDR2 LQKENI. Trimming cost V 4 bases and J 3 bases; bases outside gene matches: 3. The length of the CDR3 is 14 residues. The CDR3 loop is CASSLRTGEETQYF. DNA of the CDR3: TGTGCCAGCTCACTTCGGACAGGGGAAGAGACCCAGTACTTC. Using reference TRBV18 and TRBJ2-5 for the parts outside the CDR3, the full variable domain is NAGVMQNPRHLVRRRGQEARLRCSPMKGHSHVYWYRQLPEEGLKFMVYLQKENIIDESGMPKERFSAEFPKEGPSILRIQQVVRGDSAAYFCASSLRTGEETQYFGPGTRLLVL.

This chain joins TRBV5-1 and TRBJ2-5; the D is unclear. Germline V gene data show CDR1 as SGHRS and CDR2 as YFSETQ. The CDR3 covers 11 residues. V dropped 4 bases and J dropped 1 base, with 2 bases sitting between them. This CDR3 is CASSIQETQYF. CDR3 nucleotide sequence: TGCGCCAGCAGCATCCAAGAGACCCAGTACTTC.

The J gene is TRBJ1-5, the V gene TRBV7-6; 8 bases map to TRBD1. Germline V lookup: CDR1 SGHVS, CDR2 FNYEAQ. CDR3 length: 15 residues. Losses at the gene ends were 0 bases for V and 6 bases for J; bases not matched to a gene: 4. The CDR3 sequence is CASSLATGGTQPQHF. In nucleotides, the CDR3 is TGTGCCAGCAGCTTAGCAACAGGGGGGACTCAGCCCCAGCATTTT.

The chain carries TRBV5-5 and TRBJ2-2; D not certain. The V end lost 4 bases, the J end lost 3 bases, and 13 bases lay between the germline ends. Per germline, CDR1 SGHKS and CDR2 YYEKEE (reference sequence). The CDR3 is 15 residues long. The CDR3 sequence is CASSTRRPDTGELFF. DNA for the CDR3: TGTGCCAGCAGCACCCGTCGCCCGGACACCGGGGAGCTGTTTTTT.

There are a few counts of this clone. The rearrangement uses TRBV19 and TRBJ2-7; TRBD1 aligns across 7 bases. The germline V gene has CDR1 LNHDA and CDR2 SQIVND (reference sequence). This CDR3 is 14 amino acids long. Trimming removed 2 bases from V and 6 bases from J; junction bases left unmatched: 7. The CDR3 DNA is TGTGCCAGTAGTATAAGGGGGCAGGGTTCCGAGCAGTACTTC. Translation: CASSIRGQGSEQYF.

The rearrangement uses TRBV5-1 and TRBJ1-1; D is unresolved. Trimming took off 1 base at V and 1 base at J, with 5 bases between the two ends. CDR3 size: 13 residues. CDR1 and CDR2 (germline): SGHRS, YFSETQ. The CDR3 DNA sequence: TGCGCCAGCAGCTTGAGCCAGAACACTGAAGCTTTCTTT. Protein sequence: CASSLSQNTEAFF.

CDR3 region: CASSEANYGYTF. Written as DNA, the CDR3 is TGTGCCAGCAGTGAAGCGAACTATGGCTACACCTTC. The rearrangement uses TRBV2 and TRBJ1-2; D remains unclear. Trimming took 0 bases from V and 2 from J, leaving 1 base between them. CDR3 length equals 12 residues. CDR1 is SNHLY and CDR2 is FYNNEI in the germline V gene.

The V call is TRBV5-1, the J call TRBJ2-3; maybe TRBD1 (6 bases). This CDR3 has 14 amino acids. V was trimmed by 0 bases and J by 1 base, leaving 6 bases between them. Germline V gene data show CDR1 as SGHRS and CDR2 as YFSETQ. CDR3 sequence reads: CASSLEGGTDTQYF. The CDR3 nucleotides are TGCGCCAGCAGCTTGGAGGGGGGCACAGATACGCAGTATTTT.

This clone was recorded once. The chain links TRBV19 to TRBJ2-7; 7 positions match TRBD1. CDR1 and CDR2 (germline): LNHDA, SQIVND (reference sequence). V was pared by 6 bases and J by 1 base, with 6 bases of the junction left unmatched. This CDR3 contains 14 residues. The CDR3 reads CASSLNRGSYEQYF. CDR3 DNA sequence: TGTGCCAGTAGCTTAAACAGGGGTTCCTACGAGCAGTACTTC.

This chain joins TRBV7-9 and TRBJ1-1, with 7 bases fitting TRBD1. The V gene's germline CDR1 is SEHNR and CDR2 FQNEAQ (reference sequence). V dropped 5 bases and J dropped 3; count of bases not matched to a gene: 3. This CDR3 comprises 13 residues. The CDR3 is CASSLDRDTEAFF. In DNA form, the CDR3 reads TGTGCCAGCAGCCTAGACAGGGACACTGAAGCTTTCTTT.

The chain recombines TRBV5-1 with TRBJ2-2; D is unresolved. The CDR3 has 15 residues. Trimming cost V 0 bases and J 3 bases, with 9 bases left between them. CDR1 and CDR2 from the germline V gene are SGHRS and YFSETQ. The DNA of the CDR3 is TGCGCCAGCAGCTTGGACGGGTCCGACACCGGGGAGCTGTTTTTT. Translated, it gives CASSLDGSDTGELFF. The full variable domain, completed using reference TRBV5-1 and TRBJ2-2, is KAGVTQTPRYLIKTRGQQVTLSCSPISGHRSVSWYQQTPGQGLQFLFEYFSETQRNKGNFPGRFSGRQFSNSRSEMNVSTLELGDSALYLCASSLDGSDTGELFFGEGSRLTVL.

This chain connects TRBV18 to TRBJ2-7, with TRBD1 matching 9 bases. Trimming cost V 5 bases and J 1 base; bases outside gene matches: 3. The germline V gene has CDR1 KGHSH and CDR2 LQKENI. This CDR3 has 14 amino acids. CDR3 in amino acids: CASSSGTGSYEQYF. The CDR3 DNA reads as TGTGCCAGCTCATCGGGGACAGGGTCCTACGAGCAGTACTTC.